These 24 T cell receptor beta chains originate from one sample sequenced in a study of blood T cells in healthy people across ages. A second PCR of 7 to 11 cycles used a sample-barcoded 5' primer and a J-beta primer mix. MiXCR, run by TCRdb on the 5' RACE reads, gives a single entry per CDR3 protein. The sample holds 800,000 or so distinct CDR3 sequences; 20% to 25% are singletons and the top ten take more than 3%. The sample was also reused in another study, on T cells of mothers and their children.

The material sequenced was blood. Every receptor here comes from a boy aged 10-17 years in good health.

The chain combines TRBV20-1 with TRBJ2-5; 8 bases are a match to TRBD1. The J call may be wrong; the DNA end is better matched by TRBJ2-7. Germline-derived CDR1 and CDR2 are DFQATT and SNEGSKA (reference sequence). The CDR3 runs to 15 residues. CDR3 in amino acids: CSARLTGVPSYEQYF. DNA of the CDR3: TGCAGTGCTAGATTGACAGGGGTCCCATCCTACGAGCAGTACTTC.

The sample holds one count of this clonotype. J is TRBJ2-1 and V is TRBV20-1, with D tentatively TRBD2 (5 bases). The CDR3 is 15 amino acids. V was shortened by 7 bases and J by 4 bases, with 20 bases between the two germline ends. CDR1 and CDR2 from the germline V gene are DFQATT and SNEGSKA (reference sequence). CDR3 sequence reads: CSVKRVGVRYNEQFF. CDR3 DNA sequence: TGCAGTGTTAAACGGGTGGGAGTACGGTACAATGAGCAGTTCTTC.

This clonotype was picked up a small number of times. The rearrangement links TRBV20-1 to TRBJ2-3, with unresolved D. V lost 1 base to trimming and J lost 7 bases, with 9 bases between them. Germline CDR1 is DFQATT and CDR2 is SNEGSKA (reference sequence). This CDR3 contains 12 residues. DNA for the CDR3: TGCAGTGCTAGAGGACAAACCTATACGCAGTATTTT. It encodes CSARGQTYTQYF.

This chain uses TRBV10-3 with TRBJ2-7; D is perhaps TRBD2 (6 bases). There are 15 residues in the CDR3. Trimming took off 2 bases at V and 3 bases at J, with 14 bases between the two ends. Germline values: CDR1 ENHRY, CDR2 SYGVKD. The CDR3 region is CAISEPGLKNYEQYF. In DNA form, the CDR3 reads TGTGCCATCAGTGAGCCGGGACTCAAAAACTACGAGCAGTACTTC.

This clonotype was detected only a few times. This chain joins TRBV7-2 and TRBJ1-6; 7 bases align to TRBD1. The CDR3 contains 16 residues. The germline gives CDR1 SGHTA, CDR2 FQGNSA. V was pared by 5 bases and J by 0 bases, with 4 bases of the junction left unmatched. CDR3 residues: CASSLQGSSYNSPLHF. DNA of the CDR3: TGTGCCAGCAGCCTACAGGGGAGCTCCTATAATTCACCCCTCCACTTT.

The chain combines TRBV6-2 or TRBV6-3 with TRBJ2-4, with 10 bases aligning to TRBD1. With 6 bases clipped from V and 5 bases from J, the junction kept 10 bases outside the gene matches. In germline, CDR1 is MNHEY, CDR2 SVGEGT. There are 16 residues in the CDR3. CDR3 region: CASSTRTGGIENIQYF. CDR3 nucleotides: TGTGCCAGCAGCACTAGGACAGGGGGTATTGAAAACATTCAGTACTTC.

The rearrangement uses TRBV10-3 and TRBJ2-7; 7 bases map to TRBD2. This CDR3 is 11 amino acids long. From germline, CDR1 is ENHRY and CDR2 SYGVKD. Trimming cost V 10 bases and J 2 bases; bases outside gene matches: 2. The CDR3 is CATGLAYEQYF. CDR3 DNA sequence: TGTGCCACAGGACTAGCCTACGAGCAGTACTTC.

This sequence joins TRBV4-3 and TRBJ1-4, with 8 nucleotides matching TRBD1. CDR1 LGHNA and CDR2 YSLEER come from the germline V gene. This CDR3 comprises 15 residues. V lost 4 bases to trimming and J lost 8 bases; unmatched junction nucleotides: 9. CDR3 amino acids: CASSPPGTGGEKLFF. CDR3 bases: TGCGCCAGCAGCCCACCGGGTACAGGGGGGGAAAAACTGTTTTTT.

The V call is TRBV7-2, the J call TRBJ2-3, with TRBD1 identical over 9 bases. The CDR3 is 16 residues long. With 5 bases clipped from V and 1 base from J, the junction kept 7 bases outside the gene matches. The germline CDR1 and CDR2 sequences are SGHTA and FQGNSA. This chain's CDR3 is CASSLTGGAGTDTQYF. CDR3 nucleotides: TGTGCCAGCAGCCTAACAGGGGGCGCCGGCACAGATACGCAGTATTTT.

This clonotype was seen a few times. This chain connects TRBV7-2 to TRBJ1-1; D uncertain. Germline assignment: CDR1 SGHTA and CDR2 FQGNSA. This CDR3 is 12 amino acids long. Trimming removed 1 base at V and 8 bases at J, with 8 bases between. CDR3 coding DNA: TGTGCCAGCAGCTTAGAGTTGAGGGAAGCTTTCTTT. Its protein is CASSLELREAFF. The full variable domain, in which reference TRBV7-2 and TRBJ1-1 provide the parts outside the CDR3, is GAGVSQSPSNKVTEKGKDVELRCDPISGHTALYWYRQSLGQGLEFLIYFQGNSAPDKSGLPSDRFSAERTGGSVSTLTIQRTQQEDSAVYLCASSLELREAFFGQGTRLTVV.

The J gene is TRBJ2-7, the V gene TRBV20-1; the match to TRBD2 covers 9 bases. The CDR3 consists of 17 residues. Germline V gene sequence: CDR1 DFQATT, CDR2 SNEGSKA (reference sequence). V gave up 1 base and J gave up 4 bases; unmatched junction bases: 14. The CDR3 bases are TGCAGTGCTAGAGCCCCGAGGGCTAGCGGGGAGTTATACGAGCAGTACTTC. Amino acid sequence: CSARAPRASGELYEQYF.

CDR3 coding DNA: TGTGCCAGCAGCTTAGCTGGCGGGGGGGCCCCAGATACGCAGTATTTT. Its translation: CASSLAGGGAPDTQYF. The chain employs TRBV13 and TRBJ2-3; 9 nucleotides line up with TRBD2. The ends lost 1 base at V and 4 bases at J; junction bases unmatched: 6. The CDR3 sequence is 16 residues long. Looked up from germline, CDR1 is PRHDT and CDR2 is FYEKMQ (reference sequence). Looking up the rest from reference TRBV13 and TRBJ2-3 gives the full variable domain: AAGVIQSPRHLIKEKRETATLKCYPIPRHDTVYWYQQGPGQDPQFLISFYEKMQSDKGSIPDRFSAQQFSDYHSELNMSSLELGDSALYFCASSLAGGGAPDTQYFGPGTRLTVL.

The gene calls are TRBV7-9 and TRBJ2-1, with 12 positions matching TRBD1. This CDR3 is built from 16 residues. Germline CDR1 is SEHNR and CDR2 is FQNEAQ (reference sequence). Unmatched junction bases numbered 7, after V lost 6 bases and J lost 4 bases. DNA of the CDR3: TGTGCCAGCAGTGATCAGGGACAGGGGGCATACAATGAGCAGTTCTTC. Translation: CASSDQGQGAYNEQFF.

This clonotype appeared a few times. The CDR3 sequence is CASSYPGFQPQYF. DNA for the CDR3: TGTGCCAGCAGTTACCCTGGGTTCCAGCCCCAGTATTTT. The chain recombines TRBV6-2 or TRBV6-3 with TRBJ1-5; D not resolved. The J call could be wrong; TRBJ2-3 is a better fit for the DNA end. The CDR3 has 13 amino acids. From germline, CDR1 is MNHEY and CDR2 SVGEGT.

This clonotype was picked up a small number of times. This rearrangement joins TRBV29-1 to TRBJ2-5; D perhaps matches TRBD2 (6 bases). The length of the CDR3 is 12 residues. Trimming took off 3 bases at V and 5 bases at J, with 10 bases between the two ends. Germline lookup yields CDR1 SQVTM and CDR2 ANQGSEA. The CDR3 reads CSVDAGGETQYF. In DNA form, the CDR3 reads TGCAGCGTTGATGCAGGAGGGGAGACCCAGTACTTC.

The chain recombines TRBV10-3 with TRBJ2-5; no clear D. The tail of the sequence fits TRBJ2-7 better, so the J call may be wrong. This CDR3 comprises 11 residues. Germline V gene sequence: CDR1 ENHRY, CDR2 SYGVKD. The CDR3 DNA is TGTGCCACTTTAGGAACCTACGAGCAGTACTTC. Translation: CATLGTYEQYF.

This chain joins TRBV9 and TRBJ1-6; D uncertain. Germline-derived CDR1 and CDR2 are SGDLS and YYNGEE. With 0 bases removed from V and 8 bases from J, the gap between germline ends came to 12 bases. The CDR3 spans 15 residues. The CDR3 sequence is CASSVGGGGDSPLHF. The CDR3 region has the DNA TGTGCCAGCAGCGTAGGCGGCGGTGGGGATTCACCCCTCCACTTT. Full variable domain (rest looked up from reference TRBV9 and TRBJ1-6): DSGVTQTPKHLITATGQRVTLRCSPRSGDLSVYWYQQSLDQGLQFLIQYYNGEERAKGNILERFSAQQFPDLHSELNLSSLELGDSALYFCASSVGGGGDSPLHFGNGTRLTVT.

This clonotype was recorded once. At one end the junction does not follow the germline gene, possibly because of a read error. V gene TRBV6-1 combines with J gene TRBJ2-5; D might be TRBD1 or TRBD2, each matching 6 bases. This CDR3 has 17 residues. CDR1 and CDR2 (germline): MNHNS, SASEGT. CDR3 coding DNA: TGTGCCAGTAGTGGGGGGTTAGGGGGAGAGTGGGCTGAGGCCCAGTACTTC. It is translated as CASSGGLGGEWAEAQYF.

This clonotype was seen more than once but under ten times. This sequence joins TRBV7-9 and TRBJ2-3, with D unresolved. V lost 3 bases and J lost 0, with 10 bases in between. CDR3 length: 15 amino acids. Germline CDR1 SEHNR, CDR2 FQNEAQ (reference sequence). This CDR3 reads CASSFGGASTDTQYF. CDR3 sequence (DNA): TGTGCCAGCAGCTTTGGCGGAGCTAGCACAGATACGCAGTATTTT.

This clonotype was detected only a few times. The V call is TRBV20-1, the J call TRBJ2-7, with D perhaps TRBD1 (6 bases). Germline CDR1 reads DFQATT; CDR2 reads SNEGSKA (reference sequence). The V gene lost 0 bases and the J gene lost 4 bases, with 16 bases spanning the gap. The CDR3 length is 15 residues. CDR3 residues: CSARDGQGFGYEQYF. The CDR3, as DNA: TGCAGTGCTAGAGATGGGCAGGGGTTTGGGTACGAGCAGTACTTC.

This chain joins TRBV2 and TRBJ2-5; tentatively, D is TRBD1 (5 bases). CDR1 and CDR2 (germline): SNHLY, FYNNEI. Trimming shortened V by 6 bases and J by 1 base, and 12 bases separated the two germline ends. The CDR3 runs to 14 residues. The CDR3 sequence: CASRVIRAQETQYF. The CDR3 region has the DNA TGTGCCAGCAGAGTCATCAGGGCCCAAGAGACCCAGTACTTC.

The rearrangement joins TRBV12-3 or TRBV12-4 to TRBJ1-5, with 7 bases lining up with TRBD1. The CDR3 runs to 16 residues. Trimming removed 7 bases from V and 1 base from J; junction bases left unmatched: 10. The CDR3 loop is CASTRYSTGSNQPQHF. CDR3 in DNA: TGTGCCAGCACTCGATACTCGACAGGGAGCAATCAGCCCCAGCATTTT.

This clonotype was found a few times. The rearrangement joins TRBV5-1 to TRBJ2-7; TRBD2 matches 12 bases. The J call may be faulty, since TRBJ2-1 better matches the DNA end. Germline lookup yields CDR1 SGHRS and CDR2 YFSETQ. The CDR3 has 16 residues. The CDR3 sequence is CASSLARLAGGYEQFF. DNA for the CDR3: TGCGCCAGCAGCTTGGCCCGGCTAGCGGGGGGGTATGAGCAGTTCTTC.

This clonotype has more than one count but fewer than ten. The gene calls are TRBV9 and TRBJ2-2; 10 bases match TRBD1. Germline trimming cut 7 bases from V and 4 bases from J; bases unmatched to any gene: 10. The CDR3 extends over 16 amino acids. CDR1 is SGDLS, CDR2 YYNGEE, per germline. As DNA, the CDR3 is TGTGCCAGCGACAGACAGGGGGCCCTAAGCACCGGGGAGCTGTTTTTT. Translation gives CASDRQGALSTGELFF.